A selection of T cell receptor beta chains follows, all from one sample in a study of shared clonotypes between healthy human individuals. Profiled with immunoSEQ multiplex PCR; TCRdb holds only in-frame clones, not every one. The sample includes some 480,000 clones, 79% of them seen just once. Sequencing was done on a sample of PBMCs. The receptor source for this set is a woman aged 35 to 49 in good health. Some clones in this sample may be carry-over from other donors' samples. Both conserved end residues are part of each CDR3. A D gene is named only where the DNA matches it firmly. Size tells how often a clone was seen (once, few, many) or the class of an expanded clone, and some rows leave it out.

d_call	v_call	clone_size	j_call	cdr3_nt	cdr3_aa
-	TRBV7-2	-	TRBJ2-5	TGTGCCAGCAGCTTGGCCGGGACAAGCCAAGGGGCCCAGTACTTC	CASSLAGTSQGAQYF
-	TRBV19	few	TRBJ1-5	TGTGCCAGTAGCCGATGGGGGCAGGGAGAGGGGCAGCCCCAGCATTTT	CASSRWGQGEGQPQHF
TRBD2	TRBV5-1	-	TRBJ2-1	TGCGCCAGCAGCCTTTTAGCTAGCGGGAGGGTGACAAGGGATGAGCAGTTCTTC	CASSLLASGRVTRDEQFF
TRBD1	TRBV19	-	TRBJ2-6	TGTGCCAGTGGGACAGGGAGCTCTGGGGCCAACGTCCTGACTTTC	CASGTGSSGANVLTF
TRBD1	TRBV5-7	-	TRBJ1-5	TGTGCCAGCAGCCACATTATGAGACAGGGTTTCTATCAGCCCCAGCATTTT	CASSHIMRQGFYQPQHF
TRBD1	TRBV27	few	TRBJ1-1	TGTGCCAGCAGTGGGACAGCCTTTATCAGTGAAGCTTTCTTT	CASSGTAFISEAFF
TRBD1	TRBV7-9	-	TRBJ2-5	TGTGCCAGCAGCCCGGGACAGAGAGAGACCCAGTACTTC	CASSPGQRETQYF
-	TRBV7-8	many	TRBJ2-7	TGTGCCAGCAGCTTAGAATCAGGAGAGGCCTACGAGCAGTACTTC	CASSLESGEAYEQYF
-	TRBV19	-	TRBJ2-5	TGTGCCAGTAGTGTGGGAGAGACCCAGTACTTC	CASSVGETQYF
-	TRBV15	-	TRBJ2-3	TGTGCCACCAGCATGATGACTAGGACAGATACGCAGTATTTT	CATSMMTRTDTQYF
-	TRBV10-3	-	TRBJ2-2	TGTGCCATCAGTCAAGGACTTCCCACCGGGGAGCTGTTTTTT	CAISQGLPTGELFF
TRBD1	TRBV6-6	-	TRBJ2-1	TGTGCCAGCGGCCTTCTAAGACAGGGATCCTACAATGAGCAGTTCTTC	CASGLLRQGSYNEQFF
-	TRBV28	-	TRBJ2-7	TGTGCCAGCAGTTTATCGCAACGTGAGCAGTACTTC	CASSLSQREQYF
-	TRBV19	-	TRBJ1-2	TGTGCCAGTAGTATCCCGAACTATGGCTACACCTTC	CASSIPNYGYTF
-	TRBV6-5	-	TRBJ1-1	TGTGCCAGCAGTAGGACAGACACTGAAGCTTTCTTT	CASSRTDTEAFF
-	TRBV28	-	TRBJ1-4	TGTGCCAGCATGGATCAGGTTGCAACTAATGAAAAACTGTTTTTT	CASMDQVATNEKLFF
TRBD1	TRBV5-1	few	TRBJ2-1	TGCGCCAGCAGCTTGGTGCCACAGGGGGCGGATGAGCAGTTCTTC	CASSLVPQGADEQFF
TRBD2	TRBV4-2	-	TRBJ2-7	TGTGCCAGCAGCCAAACCGGGACTAGGGTCGAGCAGTACTTC	CASSQTGTRVEQYF
TRBD1	TRBV18	-	TRBJ1-3	TGTGCCAGCTCACCAGGGACAGGGTTACGTGGAAACACCATATATTTT	CASSPGTGLRGNTIYF
TRBD1	TRBV28	once	TRBJ1-3	TGTGCCAGCAGCTCCCCGGGACAGGCTGGAAACACCATATATTTT	CASSSPGQAGNTIYF
TRBD1	TRBV7-9	-	TRBJ1-2	TGTGCCAGCAGCCCTAGACAGGGAGACTATGGCTACACCTTC	CASSPRQGDYGYTF
-	TRBV19	-	TRBJ2-3	TGTGCCACCACCGGGTTAGATACGCAGTATTTT	CATTGLDTQYF
TRBD1	TRBV7-6	once	TRBJ2-1	TGTGCCAGCAGCTTGGGACAGGCCGGATGGGCGGGGAATGAGCAGTTCTTC	CASSLGQAGWAGNEQFF
-	TRBV4-1	few	TRBJ2-4	TGCGCCAGCAGCCAAGATCGGGGCAGTTCAAGGGCCATTCAGTACTTC	CASSQDRGSSRAIQYF
TRBD2	TRBV30	-	TRBJ2-7	TGTGCCTGGAGCCCTACTAGCGGGAGCTACGAGCAGTACTTC	CAWSPTSGSYEQYF
-	TRBV23-1	few	TRBJ1-2	TGCGCCAGCAGACGCCCCAGGGGTTTAAACTATGGCTACACCTTC	CASRRPRGLNYGYTF
-	TRBV30	-	TRBJ1-1	TGTGCCTGCCAAGCTCGTCGGGCTGAAGCTTTCTTT	CACQARRAEAFF